What follows describes a single TCR beta chain. Method: immunoSEQ multiplex PCR; TCRdb's copy keeps in-frame clones and lacks some. The table records roughly 140,000 clones, about 79% of them present only once. These data originate in a study of blood T cell repertoires in COVID-19. Looked up from germline, CDR1 is SGHNT and CDR2 is YYREEE (reference sequence). The CDR3 totals 16 residues. The V gene end was trimmed by 3 bases and the J gene end by 0 bases; junction bases not matched to a gene: 6. The TCR comes from a woman aged 45-59 years in a cohort sampled during active or convalescent COVID-19. This chain uses TRBV5-4 with TRBJ1-3; TRBD1 aligns across 7 bases. Sequencing was performed on peripheral blood. CDR3 nucleotide sequence: TGTGCCAGCAGCTCGTGGACAGGTTACTCTGGAAACACCATATATTTT. Amino acid sequence: CASSSWTGYSGNTIYF.